This entry features one T cell receptor (beta chain) sequence. Profiling relied on immunoSEQ multiplex PCR, and the TCRdb table lists in-frame clones only, not all of them. The sample lists under 1,100,000 clones, roughly 80% occurring once. The data stem from a study of shared clonotypes between healthy human individuals. The V gene lost 7 bases and the J gene lost 4 bases, with 10 bases spanning the gap. CDR1 is DFQATT and CDR2 is SNEGSKA in the germline V gene (reference sequence). The CDR3 is 11 residues long. This TCR came from a man between 18 and 35 years old in good health. Sequencing input: memory CD4+ T cells sorted from blood. Subset described: CD45RA-negative fraction. This sequence joins TRBV20-1 and TRBJ1-1; D call uncertain. The CDR3 spells CSVRTITEAFF. CDR3 nucleotide sequence: TGCAGTGTCCGAACGATCACTGAAGCTTTCTTT.